This record concerns one TCR beta chain sequence. Trimming left V 4 bases short and J 1 base short, with 14 bases between. The CDR3 runs 16 residues. Germline assignment: CDR1 SGHRS and CDR2 YFSETQ. This specimen comes from a study of blood T cell repertoires in COVID-19. Study information: COVID-19 samples from acute and convalescent phases originated in the United States, Italy and Spain. Sources were T cells, B-cell-depleted T cells, or PBMCs; the material itself was cDNA or gDNA.

In the authors' methods: Nucleated cell number was recorded as an estimate derived from reference gene primer amplification. Clones were read by immunoSEQ multiplex PCR, and TCRdb kept only the in-frame ones, dropping some. V and J calls and clone size come straight from that table; D and trimming were deduced from the DNA. This sample has about 250,000 clones; around nine tenths occur once, and the top ten carry approximately 3.3%. The sequence derives from a man aged 18 to 35 with active or convalescent COVID-19. V is TRBV5-1 and J is TRBJ2-2, with a possible D match to TRBD2 (6 bases). The sample comprised peripheral blood. The CDR3 sequence is CASSLRPGGNTGELFF. The CDR3 DNA sequence: TGCGCCAGCAGCCTCCGACCCGGGGGGAACACCGGGGAGCTGTTTTTT.